Below, one T cell receptor (beta chain) is given with its context. Blood PBMC samples: pre-vaccination, two weeks post third vaccination, and at tumor progression. The data belong to a study of glioma-infiltrating T cells after dendritic cell vaccination. This CDR3 contains 14 residues. The primer mix had 60 V beta and 13 J beta primers. Data came from immunoSEQ multiplex PCR; TCRdb stores just in-frame clones and leaves some out. The table has tens of thousands of clones, about 80% seen once. Sequences were derived from blood, sampled before dendritic cell vaccination. The rearrangement links TRBV21-1 to TRBJ1-5. TRBV21-1 is tagged as a pseudogene. The source of this sequence is a human donor with glioblastoma. This chain's CDR3 is CASSKGGEKGPQHF. The CDR3 DNA sequence: TGTGCCAGCAGCAAAGGGGGAGAGAAGGGGCCCCAGCATTTT.